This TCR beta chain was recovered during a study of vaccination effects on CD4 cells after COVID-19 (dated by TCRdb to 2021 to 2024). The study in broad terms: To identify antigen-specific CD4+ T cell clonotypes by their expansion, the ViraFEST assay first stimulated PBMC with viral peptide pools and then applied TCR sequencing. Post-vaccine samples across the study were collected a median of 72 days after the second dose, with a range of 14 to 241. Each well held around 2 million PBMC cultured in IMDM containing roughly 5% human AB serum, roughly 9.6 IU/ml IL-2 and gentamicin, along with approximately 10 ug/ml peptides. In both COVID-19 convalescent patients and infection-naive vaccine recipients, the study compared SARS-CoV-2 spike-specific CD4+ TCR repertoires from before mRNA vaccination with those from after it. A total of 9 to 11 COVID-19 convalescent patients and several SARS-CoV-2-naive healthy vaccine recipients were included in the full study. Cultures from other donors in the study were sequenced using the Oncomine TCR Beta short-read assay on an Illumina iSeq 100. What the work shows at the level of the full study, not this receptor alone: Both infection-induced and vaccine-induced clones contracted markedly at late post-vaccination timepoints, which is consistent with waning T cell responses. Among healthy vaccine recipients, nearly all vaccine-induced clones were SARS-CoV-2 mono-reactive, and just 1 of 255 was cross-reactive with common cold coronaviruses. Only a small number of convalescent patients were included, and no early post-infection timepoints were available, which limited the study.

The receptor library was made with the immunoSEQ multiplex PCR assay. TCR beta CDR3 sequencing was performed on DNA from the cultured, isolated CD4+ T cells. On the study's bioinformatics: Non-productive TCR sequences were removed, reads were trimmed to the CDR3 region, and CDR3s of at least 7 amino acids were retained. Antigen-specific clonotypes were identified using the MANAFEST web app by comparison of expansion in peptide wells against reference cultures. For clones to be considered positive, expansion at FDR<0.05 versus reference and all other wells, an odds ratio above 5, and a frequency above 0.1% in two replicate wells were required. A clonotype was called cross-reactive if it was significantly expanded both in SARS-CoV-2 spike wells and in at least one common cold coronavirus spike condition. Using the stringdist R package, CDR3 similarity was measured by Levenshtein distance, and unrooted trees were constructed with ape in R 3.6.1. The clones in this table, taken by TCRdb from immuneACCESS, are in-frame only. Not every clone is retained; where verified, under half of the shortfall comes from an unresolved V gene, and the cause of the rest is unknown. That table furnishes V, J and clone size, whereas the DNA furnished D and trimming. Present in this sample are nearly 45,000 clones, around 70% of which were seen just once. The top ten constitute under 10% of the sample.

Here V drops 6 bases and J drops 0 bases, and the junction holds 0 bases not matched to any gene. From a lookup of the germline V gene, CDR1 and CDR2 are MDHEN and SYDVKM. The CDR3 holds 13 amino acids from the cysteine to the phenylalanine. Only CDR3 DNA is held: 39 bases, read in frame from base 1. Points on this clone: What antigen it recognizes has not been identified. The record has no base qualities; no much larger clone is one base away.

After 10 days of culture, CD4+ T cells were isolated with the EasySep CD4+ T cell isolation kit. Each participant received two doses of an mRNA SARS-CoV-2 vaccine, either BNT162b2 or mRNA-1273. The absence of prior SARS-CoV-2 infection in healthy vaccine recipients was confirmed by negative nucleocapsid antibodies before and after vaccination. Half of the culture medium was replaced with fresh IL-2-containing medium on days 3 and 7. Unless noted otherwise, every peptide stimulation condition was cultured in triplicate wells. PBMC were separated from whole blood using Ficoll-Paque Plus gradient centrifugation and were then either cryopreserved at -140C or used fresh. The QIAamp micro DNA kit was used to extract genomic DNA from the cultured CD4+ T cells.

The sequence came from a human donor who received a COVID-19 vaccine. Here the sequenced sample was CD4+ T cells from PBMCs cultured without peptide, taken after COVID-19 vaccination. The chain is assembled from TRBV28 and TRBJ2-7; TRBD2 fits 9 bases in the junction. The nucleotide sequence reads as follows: TGTGCCAGCAGGACTAGCGGCTCCTACGAGCAGTACTTC. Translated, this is CASRTSGSYEQYF.